What follows describes a single TCR beta chain. Original data processing: Scientists estimated how many nucleated cells there were by amplifying reference gene primers. Sequencing was performed with immunoSEQ multiplex PCR; in TCRdb, only in-frame clones are kept and a portion is missing. The V and J calls and clone size come from that table; D and trimming were worked out from the DNA. There are 240,000 or so clones in the sample; about 73% occur only once, and around 3.4% lies in the top ten. This sample is part of a study of blood T cell repertoires in COVID-19. Study overall: Samples came from the United States, Italy and Spain, spanning acute and convalescent COVID-19.

Sample: peripheral blood. This TCR derives from a woman aged 80 or over with acute or convalescent COVID-19.

CDR3 coding DNA: TGTGCCAGCAGCCCGGGACTAGCGGGAGGGTTCCTTTCCTACAATGAGCAGTTCTTC. It encodes CASSPGLAGGFLSYNEQFF. The chain employs TRBV3-1 (or the pseudogene TRBV3-2) and TRBJ2-1; the match to TRBD2 covers 16 bases. V gave up 4 bases and J gave up 1 base; unmatched junction bases: 7. Germline V lookup: CDR1 LGHDT, CDR2 YNNKEL (reference sequence). The CDR3 is 19 residues long.